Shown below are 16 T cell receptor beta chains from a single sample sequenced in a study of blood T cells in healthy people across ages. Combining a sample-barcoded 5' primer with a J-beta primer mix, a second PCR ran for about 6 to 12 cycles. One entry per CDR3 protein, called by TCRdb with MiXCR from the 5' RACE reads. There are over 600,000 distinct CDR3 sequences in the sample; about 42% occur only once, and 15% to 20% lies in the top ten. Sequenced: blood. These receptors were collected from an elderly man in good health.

The CDR3 DNA sequence: TGTGCCAGCAGCTTGTTATCCCCTAACTATGGCTACACCTTC. Protein product: CASSLLSPNYGYTF. This rearrangement joins TRBV5-6 to TRBJ1-2; no clear D gene. V lost 1 base and J 0 bases, leaving 7 bases between the germline ends. The length of the CDR3 is 14 residues. Germline V gene lookup returns CDR1 SGHDT and CDR2 YYEEEE.

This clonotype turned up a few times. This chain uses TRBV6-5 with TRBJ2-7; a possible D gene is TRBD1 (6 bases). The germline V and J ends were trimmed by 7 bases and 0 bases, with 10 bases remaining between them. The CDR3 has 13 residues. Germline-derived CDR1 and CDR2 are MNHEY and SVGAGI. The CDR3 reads CASTDRTSYEQYF. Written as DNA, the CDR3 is TGTGCCAGCACCGACAGGACCTCCTACGAGCAGTACTTC.

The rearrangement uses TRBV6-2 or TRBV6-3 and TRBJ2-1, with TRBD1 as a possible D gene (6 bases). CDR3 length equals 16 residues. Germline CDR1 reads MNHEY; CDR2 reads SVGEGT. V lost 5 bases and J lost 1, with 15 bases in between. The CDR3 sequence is CASSPQGFRSYNEQFF. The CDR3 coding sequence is TGTGCCAGCAGTCCCCAGGGGTTTCGGTCCTACAATGAGCAGTTCTTC.

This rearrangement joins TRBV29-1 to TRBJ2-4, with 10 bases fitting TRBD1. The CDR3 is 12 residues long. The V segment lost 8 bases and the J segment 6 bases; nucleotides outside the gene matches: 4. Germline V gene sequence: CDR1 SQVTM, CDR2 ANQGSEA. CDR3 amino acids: CSIRQGANIQYF. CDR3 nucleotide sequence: TGCAGCATAAGACAGGGGGCAAACATTCAGTACTTC.

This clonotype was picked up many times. In DNA form, the CDR3 reads TGCGCCAGCAGCTTGGATGGACTAGCGGGAAATTTAGAGACCCAGTACTTC. It specifies CASSLDGLAGNLETQYF. V and J are TRBV5-1 and TRBJ2-5, with 12 bases that match TRBD2. The trim removed 0 bases at V and 4 bases at J, leaving 7 bases unmatched. The CDR3 totals 17 residues. The germline gives CDR1 SGHRS, CDR2 YFSETQ.

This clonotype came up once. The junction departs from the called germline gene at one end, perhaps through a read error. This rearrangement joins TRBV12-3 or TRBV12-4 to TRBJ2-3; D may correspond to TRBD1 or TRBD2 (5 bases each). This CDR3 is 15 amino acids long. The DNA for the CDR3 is TGTGCCAGCAGTTTAACGGGGCAGGTTACAGATGCGCAGTATTTT. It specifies CASSLTGQVTDAQYF.

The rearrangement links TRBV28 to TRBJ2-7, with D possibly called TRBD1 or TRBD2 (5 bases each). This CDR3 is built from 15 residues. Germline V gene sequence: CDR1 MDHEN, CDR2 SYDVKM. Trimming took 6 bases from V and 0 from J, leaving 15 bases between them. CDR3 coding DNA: TGTGCCAGCAGCCCCGGGGACCCGAGCTCCTACGAGCAGTACTTC. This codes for CASSPGDPSSYEQYF.

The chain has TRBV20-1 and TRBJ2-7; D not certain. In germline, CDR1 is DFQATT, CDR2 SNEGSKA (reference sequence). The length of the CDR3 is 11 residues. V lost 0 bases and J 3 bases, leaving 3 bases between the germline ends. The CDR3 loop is CSARDLYEQYF. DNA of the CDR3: TGCAGTGCTAGAGATCTCTACGAGCAGTACTTC.

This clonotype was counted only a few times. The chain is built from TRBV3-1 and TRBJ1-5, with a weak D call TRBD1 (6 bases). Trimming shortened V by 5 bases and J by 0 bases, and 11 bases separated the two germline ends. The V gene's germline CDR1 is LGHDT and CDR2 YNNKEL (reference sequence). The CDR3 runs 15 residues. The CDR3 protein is CASSGGTNSNQPQHF. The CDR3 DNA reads TGTGCCAGCAGCGGAGGGACAAATAGCAATCAGCCCCAGCATTTT.

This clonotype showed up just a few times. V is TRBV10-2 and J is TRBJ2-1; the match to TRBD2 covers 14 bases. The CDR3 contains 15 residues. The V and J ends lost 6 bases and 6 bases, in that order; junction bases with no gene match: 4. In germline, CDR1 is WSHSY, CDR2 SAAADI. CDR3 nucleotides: TGCGCCAGCAGCATGGGACTAGCGGGAGCCAATGAGCAGTTCTTC. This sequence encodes CASSMGLAGANEQFF.

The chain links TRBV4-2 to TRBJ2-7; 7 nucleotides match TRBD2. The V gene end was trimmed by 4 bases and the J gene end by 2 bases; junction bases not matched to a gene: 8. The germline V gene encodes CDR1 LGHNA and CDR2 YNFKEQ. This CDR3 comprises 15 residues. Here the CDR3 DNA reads TGTGCCAGCAGCCCAGGAAGGGACTACCCCTACGAGCAGTACTTC. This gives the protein CASSPGRDYPYEQYF.

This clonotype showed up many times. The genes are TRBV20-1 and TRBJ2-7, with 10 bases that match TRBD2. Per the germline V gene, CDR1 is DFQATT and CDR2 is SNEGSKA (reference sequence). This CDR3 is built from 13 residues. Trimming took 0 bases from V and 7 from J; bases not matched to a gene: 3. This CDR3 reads CSARDGSGREQYF. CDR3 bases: TGCAGTGCTAGAGATGGTAGCGGGAGGGAGCAGTACTTC.

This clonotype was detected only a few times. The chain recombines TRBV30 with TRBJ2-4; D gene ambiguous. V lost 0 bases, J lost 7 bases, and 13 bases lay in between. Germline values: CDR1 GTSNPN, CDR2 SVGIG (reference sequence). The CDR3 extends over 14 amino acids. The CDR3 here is CAWSVLGHGNIQYF. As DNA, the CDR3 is TGTGCCTGGAGTGTCTTAGGGCATGGGAACATTCAGTACTTC.

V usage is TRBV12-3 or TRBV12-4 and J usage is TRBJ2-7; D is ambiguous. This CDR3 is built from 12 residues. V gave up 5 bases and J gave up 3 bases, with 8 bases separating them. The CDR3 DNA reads TGTGCCAGCAGTAGGACCTTCTACGAGCAGTACTTC. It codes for CASSRTFYEQYF.

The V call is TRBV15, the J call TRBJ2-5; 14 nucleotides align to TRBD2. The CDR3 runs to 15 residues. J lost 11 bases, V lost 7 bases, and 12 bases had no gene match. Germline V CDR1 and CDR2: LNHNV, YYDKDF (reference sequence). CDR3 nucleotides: TGTGCCACCACCAAGGGACTAGCGGGAGTGCATGAGCAGTACTTC. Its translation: CATTKGLAGVHEQYF.

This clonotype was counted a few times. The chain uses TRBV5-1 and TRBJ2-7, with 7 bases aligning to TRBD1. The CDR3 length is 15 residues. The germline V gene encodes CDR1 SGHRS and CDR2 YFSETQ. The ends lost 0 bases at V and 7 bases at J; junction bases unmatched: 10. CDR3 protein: CASSLEATGAGEQYF. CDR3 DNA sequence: TGCGCCAGCAGCTTGGAAGCAACAGGGGCCGGAGAGCAGTACTTC. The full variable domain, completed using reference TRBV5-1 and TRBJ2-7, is KAGVTQTPRYLIKTRGQQVTLSCSPISGHRSVSWYQQTPGQGLQFLFEYFSETQRNKGNFPGRFSGRQFSNSRSEMNVSTLELGDSALYLCASSLEATGAGEQYFGPGTRLTVT.